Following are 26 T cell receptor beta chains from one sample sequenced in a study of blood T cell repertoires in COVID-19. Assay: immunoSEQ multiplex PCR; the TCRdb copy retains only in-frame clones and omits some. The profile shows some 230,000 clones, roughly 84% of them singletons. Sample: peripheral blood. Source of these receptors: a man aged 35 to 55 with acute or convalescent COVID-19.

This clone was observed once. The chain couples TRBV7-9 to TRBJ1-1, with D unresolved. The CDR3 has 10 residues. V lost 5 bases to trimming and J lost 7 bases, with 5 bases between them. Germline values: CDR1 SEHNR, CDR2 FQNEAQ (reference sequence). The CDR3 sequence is CASSAIEAFF. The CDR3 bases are TGTGCCAGCAGCGCGATTGAAGCTTTCTTT.

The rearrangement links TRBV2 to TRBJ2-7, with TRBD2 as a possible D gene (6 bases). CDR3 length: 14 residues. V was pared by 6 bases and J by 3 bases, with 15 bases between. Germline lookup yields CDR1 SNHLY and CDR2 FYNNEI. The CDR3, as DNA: TGTGCCAGCAGGATACAACCGGGGGTCTACGAGCAGTACTTC. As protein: CASRIQPGVYEQYF.

In DNA, the CDR3 is TGTGCCAGCTCACCACCACGGGGTCCGACGGGCGGGGAGCTGTTTTTT. This translates into CASSPPRGPTGGELFF. V usage is TRBV18 and J usage is TRBJ2-2, with D possibly matching TRBD2 (5 bases). The CDR3 covers 16 residues. CDR1 and CDR2 from the germline V gene are KGHSH and LQKENI. The germline V and J ends were trimmed by 0 bases and 7 bases, with 15 bases remaining between them.

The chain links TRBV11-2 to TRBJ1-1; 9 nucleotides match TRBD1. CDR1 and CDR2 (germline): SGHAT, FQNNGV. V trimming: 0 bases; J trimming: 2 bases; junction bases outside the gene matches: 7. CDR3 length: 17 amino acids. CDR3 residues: CASSLERTGAGNTEAFF. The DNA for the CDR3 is TGTGCCAGCAGCTTAGAGCGGACAGGGGCGGGAAACACTGAAGCTTTCTTT.

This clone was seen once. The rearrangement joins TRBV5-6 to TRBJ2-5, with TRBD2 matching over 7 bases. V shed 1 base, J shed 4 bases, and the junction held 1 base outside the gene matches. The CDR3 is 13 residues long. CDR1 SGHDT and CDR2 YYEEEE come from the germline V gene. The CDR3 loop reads CASSLPSGETQYF. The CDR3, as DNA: TGTGCCAGCAGCTTGCCTAGCGGAGAGACCCAGTACTTC.

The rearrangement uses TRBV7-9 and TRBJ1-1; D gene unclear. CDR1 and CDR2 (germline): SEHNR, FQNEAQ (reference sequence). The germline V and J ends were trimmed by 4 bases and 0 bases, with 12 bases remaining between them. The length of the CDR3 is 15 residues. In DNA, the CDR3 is TGTGCCAGCAGCTCCGCCCGGGTCGTGAACACTGAAGCTTTCTTT. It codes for CASSSARVVNTEAFF.

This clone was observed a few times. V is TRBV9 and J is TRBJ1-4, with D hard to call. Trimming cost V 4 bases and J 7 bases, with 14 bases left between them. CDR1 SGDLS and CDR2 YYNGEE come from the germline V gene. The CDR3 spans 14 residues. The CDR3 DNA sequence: TGTGCCAGCAGCCCTCGGCCCGAGGGTGAAAAACTGTTTTTT. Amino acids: CASSPRPEGEKLFF.

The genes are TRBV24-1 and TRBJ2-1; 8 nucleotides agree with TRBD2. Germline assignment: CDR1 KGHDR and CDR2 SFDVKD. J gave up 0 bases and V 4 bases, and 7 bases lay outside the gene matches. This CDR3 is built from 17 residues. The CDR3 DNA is TGTGCCACCAGTGACCCTGTAGCGGGGAACTCCTACAATGAGCAGTTCTTC. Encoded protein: CATSDPVAGNSYNEQFF.

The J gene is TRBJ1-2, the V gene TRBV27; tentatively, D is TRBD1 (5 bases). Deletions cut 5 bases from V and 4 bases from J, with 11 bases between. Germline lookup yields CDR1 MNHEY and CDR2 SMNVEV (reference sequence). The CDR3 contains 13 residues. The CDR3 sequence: CASSPDISYGYTF. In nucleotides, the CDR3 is TGTGCCAGCAGTCCGGACATCTCCTATGGCTACACCTTC.

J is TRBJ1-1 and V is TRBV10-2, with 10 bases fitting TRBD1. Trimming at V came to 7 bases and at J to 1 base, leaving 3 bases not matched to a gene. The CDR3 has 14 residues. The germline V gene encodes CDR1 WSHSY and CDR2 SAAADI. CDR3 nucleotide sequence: TGCGCCAGCAATCGACAGGGGGCGAACACTGAAGCTTTCTTT. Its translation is CASNRQGANTEAFF.

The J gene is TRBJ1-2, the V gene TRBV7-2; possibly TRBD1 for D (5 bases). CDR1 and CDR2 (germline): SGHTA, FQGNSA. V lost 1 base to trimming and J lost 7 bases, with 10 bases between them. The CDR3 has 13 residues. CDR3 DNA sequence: TGTGCCAGCAGCTTAGGCAGGGCTGGTGGCTACACCTTC. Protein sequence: CASSLGRAGGYTF.

The CDR3 region has the DNA TGTGCCAGCAGCGCGACAGGGTACACCGGGGAGCTGTTTTTT. It encodes CASSATGYTGELFF. V gene TRBV9 combines with J gene TRBJ2-2; 7 nucleotides line up with TRBD1. Germline CDR1 and CDR2: SGDLS and YYNGEE. Trimming at V came to 3 bases and at J to 3 bases, leaving 2 bases not matched to a gene. The CDR3 runs 14 residues. The full variable domain, rest sourced from reference TRBV9 and TRBJ2-2, is DSGVTQTPKHLITATGQRVTLRCSPRSGDLSVYWYQQSLDQGLQFLIQYYNGEERAKGNILERFSAQQFPDLHSELNLSSLELGDSALYFCASSATGYTGELFFGEGSRLTVL.

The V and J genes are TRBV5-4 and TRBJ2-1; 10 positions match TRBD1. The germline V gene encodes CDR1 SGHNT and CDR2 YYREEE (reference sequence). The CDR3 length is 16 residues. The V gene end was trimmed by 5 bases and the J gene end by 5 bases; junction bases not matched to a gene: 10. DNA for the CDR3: TGTGCCAGCAGGGACCCCGGGACAGGGGCTAACAATGAGCAGTTCTTC. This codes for CASRDPGTGANNEQFF. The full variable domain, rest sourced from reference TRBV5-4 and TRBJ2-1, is ETGVTQSPTHLIKTRGQQVTLRCSSQSGHNTVSWYQQALGQGPQFIFQYYREEENGRGNFPPRFSGLQFPNYSSELNVNALELDDSALYLCASRDPGTGANNEQFFGPGTRLTVL.

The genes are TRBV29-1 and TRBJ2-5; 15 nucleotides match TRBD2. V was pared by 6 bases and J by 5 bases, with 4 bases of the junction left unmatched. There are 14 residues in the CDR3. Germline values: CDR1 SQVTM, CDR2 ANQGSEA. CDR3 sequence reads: CSVRGTSGGETQYF. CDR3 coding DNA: TGCAGCGTGCGAGGGACTAGCGGGGGGGAGACCCAGTACTTC.

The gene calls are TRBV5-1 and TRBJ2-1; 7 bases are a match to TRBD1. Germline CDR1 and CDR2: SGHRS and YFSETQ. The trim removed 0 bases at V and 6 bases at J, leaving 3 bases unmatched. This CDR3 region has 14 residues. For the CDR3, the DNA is TGCGCCAGCAGCTTGGACAGGGGTGGCAATGAGCAGTTCTTC. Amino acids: CASSLDRGGNEQFF.

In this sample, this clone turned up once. The DNA for the CDR3 is TGTGCCAGCAGCCTAGGGAGAAGCAATCAGCCCCAGCATTTT. As protein: CASSLGRSNQPQHF. The rearrangement joins TRBV6-5 to TRBJ1-5; unclear D gene. This CDR3 region has 14 residues. Germline CDR1 is MNHEY and CDR2 is SVGAGI. V lost 6 bases and J lost 1, with 10 bases in between.

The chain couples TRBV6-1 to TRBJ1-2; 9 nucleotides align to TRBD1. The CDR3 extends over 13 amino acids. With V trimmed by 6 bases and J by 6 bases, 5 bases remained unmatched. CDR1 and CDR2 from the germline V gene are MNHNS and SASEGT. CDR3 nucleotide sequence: TGTGCCAGCAGGCGTACAGGGGGCGATGGCTACACCTTC. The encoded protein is CASRRTGGDGYTF.

This chain's CDR3 is CASSPGTKETQYF. The CDR3 region has the DNA TGTGCCAGCAGCCCCGGGACTAAAGAGACCCAGTACTTC. This chain links TRBV7-3 with TRBJ2-5; TRBD2 matches 7 bases. After removal of 5 bases from V and 3 bases from J, the junction contained 3 bases not matched to a gene. The germline CDR1 and CDR2 sequences are SGHTA and FQGTGA. The length of the CDR3 is 13 residues. Full variable domain (remainder filled in from reference TRBV7-3 and TRBJ2-5): GAGVSQTPSNKVTEKGKYVELRCDPISGHTALYWYRQSLGQGPEFLIYFQGTGAADDSGLPNDRFFAVRPEGSVSTLKIQRTERGDSAVYLCASSPGTKETQYFGPGTRLLVL.

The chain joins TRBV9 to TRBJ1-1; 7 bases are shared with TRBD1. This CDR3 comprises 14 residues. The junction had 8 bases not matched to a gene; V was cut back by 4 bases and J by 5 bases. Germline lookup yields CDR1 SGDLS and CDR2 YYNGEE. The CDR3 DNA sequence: TGTGCCAGCAGCCAGACAGGGTTTAGAACTGAAGCTTTCTTT. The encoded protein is CASSQTGFRTEAFF.

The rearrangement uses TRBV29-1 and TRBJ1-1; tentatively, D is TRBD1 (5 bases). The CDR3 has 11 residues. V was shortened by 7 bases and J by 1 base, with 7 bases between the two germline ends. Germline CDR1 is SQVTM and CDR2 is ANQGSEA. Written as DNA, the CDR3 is TGCAGCGAAGGACAGAACACTGAAGCTTTCTTT. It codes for CSEGQNTEAFF.

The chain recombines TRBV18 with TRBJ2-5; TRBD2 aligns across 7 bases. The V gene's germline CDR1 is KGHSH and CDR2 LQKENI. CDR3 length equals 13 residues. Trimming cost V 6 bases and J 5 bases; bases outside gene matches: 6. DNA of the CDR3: TGTGCCAGCTCGGGGACTATTCAGGAGACCCAGTACTTC. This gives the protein CASSGTIQETQYF.

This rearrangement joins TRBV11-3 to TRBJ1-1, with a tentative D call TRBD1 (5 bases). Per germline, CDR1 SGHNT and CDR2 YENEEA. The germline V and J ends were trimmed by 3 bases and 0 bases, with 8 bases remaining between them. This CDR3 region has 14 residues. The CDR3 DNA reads TGTGCCAGCAGCTTGGGGGGGGTGAACACTGAAGCTTTCTTT. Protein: CASSLGGVNTEAFF.

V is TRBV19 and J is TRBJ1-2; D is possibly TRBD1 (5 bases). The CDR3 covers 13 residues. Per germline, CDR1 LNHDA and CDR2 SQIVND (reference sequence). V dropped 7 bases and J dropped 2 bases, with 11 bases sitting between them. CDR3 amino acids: CASTTGWNYGYTF. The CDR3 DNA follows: TGTGCCAGTACTACAGGCTGGAACTATGGCTACACCTTC.

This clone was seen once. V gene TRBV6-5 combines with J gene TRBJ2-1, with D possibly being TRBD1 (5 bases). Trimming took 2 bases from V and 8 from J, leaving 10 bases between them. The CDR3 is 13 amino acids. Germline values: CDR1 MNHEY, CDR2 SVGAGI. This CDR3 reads CASSYTSRDEQFF. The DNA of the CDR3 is TGTGCCAGCAGTTACACCAGCAGGGATGAGCAGTTCTTC.

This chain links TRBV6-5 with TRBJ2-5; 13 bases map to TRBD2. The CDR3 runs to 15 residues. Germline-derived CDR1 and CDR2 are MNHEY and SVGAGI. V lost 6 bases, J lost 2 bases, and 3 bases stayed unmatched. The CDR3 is CASSRGLAGQETQYF. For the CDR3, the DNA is TGTGCCAGCAGCCGGGGACTAGCGGGGCAAGAGACCCAGTACTTC.

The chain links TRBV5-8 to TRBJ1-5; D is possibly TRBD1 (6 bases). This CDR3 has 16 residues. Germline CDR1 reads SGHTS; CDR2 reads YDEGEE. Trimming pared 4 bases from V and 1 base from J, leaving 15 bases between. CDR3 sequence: CASSTGQPVSNQPQHF. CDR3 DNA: TGTGCCAGCAGCACTGGACAGCCGGTGAGCAATCAGCCCCAGCATTTT. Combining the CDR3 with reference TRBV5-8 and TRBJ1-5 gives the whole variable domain EAGVTQSPTHLIKTRGQQATLRCSPISGHTSVYWYQQALGLGLQFLLWYDEGEERNRGNFPPRFSGRQFPNYSSELNVNALELEDSALYLCASSTGQPVSNQPQHFGDGTRLSIL.